This passage covers 9 T cell receptor beta chains from one sample sequenced in a study of cytomegalovirus exposure and HLA in healthy donors. Primers included in the PCR were 60 Vbeta and 13 Jbeta primers. Sequencing was performed with immunoSEQ multiplex PCR; in TCRdb, only in-frame clones are kept and a portion is missing. The data show some 130,000 clones, with 70% to 85% seen just once and over 1% held by the top ten. Material for sequencing was PBMCs. The receptors come from a boy between 5 and 17 years old in good health and CMV-seronegative.

The V gene is TRBV29-1, the J gene TRBJ2-6; no clear D gene. This CDR3 is built from 16 residues. Germline V CDR1 and CDR2: SQVTM, ANQGSEA. Trimming pared 5 bases from V and 0 bases from J, leaving 14 bases between. CDR3: CSVPAGFSSGANVLTF. CDR3 DNA: TGCAGCGTTCCGGCCGGGTTCTCCTCTGGGGCCAACGTCCTGACTTTC.

This clone was counted between two and nine times. The gene calls are TRBV6-1 and TRBJ2-5; possible D gene TRBD1, 6 bases. The ends were cut back, 5 bases at V and 5 bases at J, with 15 bases in the middle. CDR3 length: 14 residues. Germline V lookup: CDR1 MNHNS, CDR2 SASEGT. CDR3 region: CASSTPRGSETQYF. CDR3 DNA sequence: TGTGCCAGCAGTACCCCGAGGGGGTCCGAGACCCAGTACTTC.

V is TRBV29-1 and J is TRBJ2-4; TRBD1 aligns across 7 bases. The length of the CDR3 is 15 residues. Germline V gene sequence: CDR1 SQVTM, CDR2 ANQGSEA. V dropped 6 bases and J dropped 0; count of bases not matched to a gene: 8. Written as DNA, the CDR3 is TGCAGCGTGCTGGACAGGTTCCTAGCCAAAAACATTCAGTACTTC. Translation: CSVLDRFLAKNIQYF.

This clone has just one count. The chain recombines TRBV19 with TRBJ2-1, with 13 positions matching TRBD2. Trimming at V came to 9 bases and at J to 12 bases, leaving 20 bases not matched to a gene. Germline CDR1 is LNHDA and CDR2 is SQIVND (reference sequence). This CDR3 contains 17 residues. The CDR3 here is CASQYMSGTSGNRGQFF. The CDR3 region has the DNA TGTGCCAGCCAGTATATGTCGGGGACTAGCGGGAACCGGGGGCAGTTCTTC. Full variable domain (rest looked up from reference TRBV19 and TRBJ2-1): DGGITQSPKYLFRKEGQNVTLSCEQNLNHDAMYWYRQDPGQGLRLIYYSQIVNDFQKGDIAEGYSVSREKKESFPLTVTSAQKNPTAFYLCASQYMSGTSGNRGQFFGPGTRLTVL.

This clone was observed a handful of times. The chain combines TRBV2 with TRBJ2-7; the D gene is possibly TRBD2 (6 bases). The germline V gene has CDR1 SNHLY and CDR2 FYNNEI. V was cut by 6 bases and J by 6 bases, with 9 bases left in between. The CDR3 runs 11 residues. This CDR3 is CASRGLGEQYF. The CDR3 DNA reads TGTGCCAGCAGGGGACTGGGCGAGCAGTACTTC.

The genes are TRBV7-9 and TRBJ2-7; 7 bases fit TRBD1. The trim removed 4 bases at V and 2 bases at J, leaving 8 bases unmatched. Per the germline V gene, CDR1 is SEHNR and CDR2 is FQNEAQ (reference sequence). The CDR3 spans 15 residues. The CDR3 nucleotides are TGTGCCAGCAGCTCAACGACAGGGCGTGCCTACGAGCAGTACTTC. It codes for CASSSTTGRAYEQYF.

The J gene is TRBJ2-5, the V gene TRBV5-1; 11 bases are shared with TRBD2. The ends lost 4 bases at V and 0 bases at J; junction bases unmatched: 11. Germline CDR1 SGHRS, CDR2 YFSETQ. The CDR3 totals 18 residues. Written as DNA, the CDR3 is TGCGCCAGCAGCCCGCTGGGGACTAGCGGTCCGTACCAAGAGACCCAGTACTTC. This codes for CASSPLGTSGPYQETQYF.

This chain links TRBV15 with TRBJ1-2; the D gene is possibly TRBD1 (5 bases). CDR1 and CDR2 from the germline V gene are LNHNV and YYDKDF (reference sequence). The CDR3 runs to 21 residues. Deletions cut 3 bases from V and 0 bases from J, with 29 bases between. CDR3 coding DNA: TGTGCCACCAGCAGTTATGACAGAGTCCCCGACAGAGTTGTAACTAACTATGGCTACACCTTC. It specifies CATSSYDRVPDRVVTNYGYTF. Variable domain in full (rest from reference TRBV15 and TRBJ1-2): DAMVIQNPRYQVTQFGKPVTLSCSQTLNHNVMYWYQQKSSQAPKLLFHYYDKDFNNEADTPDNFQSRRPNTSFCFLDIRSPGLGDTAMYLCATSSYDRVPDRVVTNYGYTFGSGTRLTVV.

This clone was seen a single time. The gene calls are TRBV4-2 and TRBJ1-5; TRBD1 matches at 9 bases. Trimming at V came to 4 bases and at J to 6 bases, leaving 10 bases not matched to a gene. This CDR3 contains 16 residues. Germline CDR1 is LGHNA and CDR2 is YNFKEQ. The CDR3 here is CASSPNPGTGLQPQHF. CDR3 in DNA: TGTGCCAGCAGCCCTAATCCCGGGACAGGGCTTCAGCCCCAGCATTTT.